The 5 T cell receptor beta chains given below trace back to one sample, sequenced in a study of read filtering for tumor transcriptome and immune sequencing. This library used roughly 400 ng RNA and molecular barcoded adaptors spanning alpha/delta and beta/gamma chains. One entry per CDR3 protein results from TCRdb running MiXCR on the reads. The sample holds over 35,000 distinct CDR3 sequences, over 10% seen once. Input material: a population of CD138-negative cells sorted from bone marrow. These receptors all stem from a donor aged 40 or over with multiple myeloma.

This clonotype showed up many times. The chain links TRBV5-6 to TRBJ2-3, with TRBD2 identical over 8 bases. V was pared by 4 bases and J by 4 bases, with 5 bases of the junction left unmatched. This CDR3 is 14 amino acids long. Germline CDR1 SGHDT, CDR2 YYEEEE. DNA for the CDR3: TGTGCCAGCAGCCCCAGAGCGGGGGCAGATACGCAGTATTTT. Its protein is CASSPRAGADTQYF.

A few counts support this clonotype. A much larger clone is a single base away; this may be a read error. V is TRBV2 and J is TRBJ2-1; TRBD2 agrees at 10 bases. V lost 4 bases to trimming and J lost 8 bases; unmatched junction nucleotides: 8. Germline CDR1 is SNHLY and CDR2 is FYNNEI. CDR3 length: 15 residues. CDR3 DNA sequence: TGTGCCAGCAGTGGGGCTAGCGGGAGATGGGATGAGCAGTTCTTC. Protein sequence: CASSGASGRWDEQFF. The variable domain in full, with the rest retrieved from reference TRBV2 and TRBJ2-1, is EPEVTQTPSHQVTQMGQEVILRCVPISNHLYFYWYRQILGQKVEFLVSFYNNEISEKSEIFDDQFSVERPDGSNFTLKIRSTKLEDSAMYFCASSGASGRWDEQFFGPGTRLTVL.

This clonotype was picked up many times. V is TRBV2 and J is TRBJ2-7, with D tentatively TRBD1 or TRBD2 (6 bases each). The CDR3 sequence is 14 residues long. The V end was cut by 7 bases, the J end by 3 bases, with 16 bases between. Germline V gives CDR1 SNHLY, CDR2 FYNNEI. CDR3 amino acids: CASTGEAGFYEQYF. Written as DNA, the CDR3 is TGTGCCAGCACAGGGGAGGCAGGCTTCTACGAGCAGTACTTC.

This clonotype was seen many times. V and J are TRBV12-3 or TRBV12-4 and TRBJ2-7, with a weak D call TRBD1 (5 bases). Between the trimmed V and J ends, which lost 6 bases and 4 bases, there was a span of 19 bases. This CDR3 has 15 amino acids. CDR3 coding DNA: TGTGCCAGCAGGAACTGGGGCCCCGACGGGTACGAGCAGTACTTC. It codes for CASRNWGPDGYEQYF.

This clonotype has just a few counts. The CDR3 sequence is CASSDGLSGSGELFF. CDR3 sequence (DNA): TGTGCCAGCAGCGACGGACTTTCGGGTTCCGGGGAGCTGTTTTTT. The V call is TRBV5-4, the J call TRBJ2-2, with D possibly matching TRBD2 (5 bases). Trimming shortened V by 4 bases and J by 6 bases, and 16 bases separated the two germline ends. Germline CDR1 is SGHNT and CDR2 is YYREEE (reference sequence). This CDR3 is 15 amino acids long.